These T cell receptor beta chains were read from a single sample in a study of technical replicates of blood from a few donors. Generated by immunoSEQ multiplex PCR, the TCRdb table keeps only in-frame clones and is missing some. The top ten hold about 0.3% of the sample, which has approximately 95,000 clones, approximately 95% seen once. The sequencing sample was made of T cells isolated from PBMCs. The receptors stem from a human donor in good health. The CDR3 runs from the conserved cysteine through the conserved F or W. D genes are given only for firm matches. Not all rows give a size; the values are once, few, many and, for expanded clones, a class.

>TRBV27|TRBJ2-7|.|TRBD1
TGTGCCAGCTCCTCAGGGGGCGAGCAGTACTTC
CASSSGGEQYF
>TRBV10-2|TRBJ2-3|.|.
TGCGCCATTAAGCGTAGCGGCATCACAGATACGCAGTATTTT
CAIKRSGITDTQYF
>TRBV7-3|TRBJ1-5|.|TRBD1
TGTGCCAGCAGCGCCCTGGACAGGGTGGTCTATCAGCCCCAGCATTTT
CASSALDRVVYQPQHF
>TRBV10-3|TRBJ2-1|once|TRBD2
TGTGCCATCAGTGACGGACTAGCGGGAGGTTCCTCCTACAATGAGCAGTTCTTC
CAISDGLAGGSSYNEQFF
>TRBV27|TRBJ1-2|.|TRBD1
TGTGCCAGCAGTTTTGACAGGGGGCACTATGGCTACACCTTC
CASSFDRGHYGYTF
>TRBV5-6|TRBJ2-7|.|TRBD1
TGTGCCAGCAGCGGAACCGGGACAGATTACGAGCAGTACTTC
CASSGTGTDYEQYF
>TRBV19|TRBJ2-7|once|TRBD1
TGTGCTAGTGCCCGGCAGCAGGGGGATTACGAGCAGTACTTC
CASARQQGDYEQYF
>TRBV6-1|TRBJ2-5|.|.
TGTGCCAGCAGTGAAGGGACAGAGTTGGAGACCCAGTACTTC
CASSEGTELETQYF
>TRBV14|TRBJ2-2|once|.
TGTGCCAGCAGCCAAGTACAGCCGAACACCGGGGAGCTGTTTTTT
CASSQVQPNTGELFF
>TRBV30|TRBJ1-1|.|TRBD1
TGTGCCTGGGAGGGAGACAGGGAGGTTCGAGCTTTCTTT
CAWEGDREVRAFF
>TRBV10-3|TRBJ2-3|once|TRBD2
TGTGCCATCAGCCCAGGTTCTCTGACTAGCGGGAAAGGAGATACGCAGTATTTT
CAISPGSLTSGKGDTQYF
>TRBV6-6|TRBJ2-5|.|TRBD1
TGTGCCAGCACCACAGCCGACAGGGAAGAGACCCAGTACTTC
CASTTADREETQYF
>TRBV9|TRBJ2-1|.|.
TGTGCCAGCAGCGGGGCCTCGAATGAGCAGTTCTTC
CASSGASNEQFF
>TRBV5-1|TRBJ2-1|.|TRBD2
TGCGCCAGCAGCTTGAGGCTAGCGGGAGTCAATGAGCAGTTCTTC
CASSLRLAGVNEQFF
>TRBV29-1|TRBJ1-2|.|TRBD1
TGCAGCGTTGCGGGACAGGTTAACTATGGCTACACCTTC
CSVAGQVNYGYTF
>TRBV7-3|TRBJ2-1|.|TRBD1
TGTGCCAGCAGCTTAGGGACAGGCTCCTACAATGAGCAGTTCTTC
CASSLGTGSYNEQFF
>TRBV10-2|TRBJ1-1|.|.
TGCGCCAGCACGGTCAGGTCTAACGCTGAAGCTTTCTTT
CASTVRSNAEAFF
>TRBV28|TRBJ1-2|.|TRBD1
TGTGCCAGCAGTTCACTGCAGGGGGCGCGACCCTATGGCTACACCTTC
CASSSLQGARPYGYTF
>TRBV27|TRBJ1-2|once|.
TGTGCCAGCAGTCCTTCACGGGGGGCAGCAATAGGCTACACCTTC
CASSPSRGAAIGYTF
>TRBV28|TRBJ2-7|.|.
TGTGCCAGCAGCCTTAGTTCCCCCACCTACGAGCAGTACTTC
CASSLSSPTYEQYF
>TRBV7-3|TRBJ2-7|.|.
TGTGCCAGCAGCCACGACAGCTACGAGCAGTACTTC
CASSHDSYEQYF
>TRBV19|TRBJ2-7|.|TRBD1
TGTGCCACCTCCCAGGGGACAGGGCTCTCCGAGCAGTACTTC
CATSQGTGLSEQYF
>TRBV6-5|TRBJ2-7|.|TRBD2
TGTGCCAGCAGTACCGGGACTAGGACCTACGAGCAGTACTTC
CASSTGTRTYEQYF
>TRBV7-9|TRBJ1-5|once|TRBD1
TGTGCCAGCAGCCCACTAGACAGGGTCAATCAGCCCCAGCATTTT
CASSPLDRVNQPQHF
>TRBV28|TRBJ2-7|.|TRBD1
TGTGCCAGCAGTTTAGCGGGGACAGGTTCCTACGAGCAGTACTTC
CASSLAGTGSYEQYF
>TRBV6-1|TRBJ2-3|once|TRBD2
TGTGCCAGCGCTCCGGGACTAGAAATACATACGCAGTATTTT
CASAPGLEIHTQYF
>TRBV19|TRBJ2-5|.|.
TGTGCCAGTAGTATAGGGGCGGGCCCTAAAAACCAAGAGACCCAGTACTTC
CASSIGAGPKNQETQYF